These 17 T cell receptor beta chains share one sample of origin, sequenced in a study of vaccination and CD4 T cells after COVID-19. Sequencing of cultured CD4+ T cell DNA used the Oncomine TCR Beta short-read assay. MiXCR was run by TCRdb on the PCR reads, yielding one entry per CDR3 protein. Altogether 9,000 to 9,500 distinct CDR3 sequences are present, approximately 48% being singletons, with the ten largest covering around 25%. No antigen has been identified for these receptors. Noted treatment: roughly ten-day PBMC culture with coronavirus spike peptide pools or control peptides (ViraFEST assay). It was before the COVID-19 pandemic (2011-2018) that the unexposed donor's CD4+ T cells were collected. Sequencing input: CD4+ T cells from blood, cultured in vitro. The receptors were sampled from a human donor in good health.

This sequence joins TRBV6-1 and TRBJ1-5, with D hard to call. The CDR3 runs 16 residues. V was shortened by 0 bases and J by 5 bases, with 14 bases between the two germline ends. Germline values: CDR1 MNHNS, CDR2 SASEGT. The CDR3 bases are TGTGCCAGCAGTGAAGCGGGGTTGGGTTTTGATCAGCCCCAGCATTTT. Translated: CASSEAGLGFDQPQHF.

The chain joins TRBV20-1 to TRBJ1-6; perhaps TRBD1 as D (5 bases). In germline, CDR1 is DFQATT, CDR2 SNEGSKA (reference sequence). The V end lost 1 base, the J end lost 8 bases, and 18 bases lay between the germline ends. This CDR3 contains 16 residues. The CDR3 protein is CSARAHPTVLYSPLHF. Here the CDR3 DNA reads TGCAGTGCTAGAGCTCACCCGACAGTCCTCTATTCACCCCTCCACTTT.

This clonotype has just a few counts. The chain is built from TRBV20-1 and TRBJ2-7, with D perhaps TRBD2 (6 bases). Trimming shortened V by 1 base and J by 1 base, and 14 bases separated the two germline ends. This CDR3 region has 15 residues. CDR1 is DFQATT, CDR2 SNEGSKA, per germline (reference sequence). CDR3 region: CSARAPGRLSYEQYF. The CDR3, as DNA: TGCAGTGCTAGAGCCCCCGGGAGATTATCCTACGAGCAGTACTTC.

The chain couples TRBV10-2 to TRBJ1-3, with 7 nucleotides matching TRBD1. The CDR3 is made up of 14 amino acids. In germline, CDR1 is WSHSY, CDR2 SAAADI. The ends lost 5 bases at V and 1 base at J; junction bases unmatched: 2. The chain's CDR3 is CASSRQGSGNTIYF. As DNA, the CDR3 is TGCGCCAGCAGTAGACAGGGATCTGGAAACACCATATATTTT.

This rearrangement joins TRBV12-3 or TRBV12-4 to TRBJ1-2; 8 bases are a match to TRBD1. This CDR3 contains 13 residues. The junction had 9 bases not matched to a gene; V was cut back by 5 bases and J by 10 bases. The CDR3 loop reads CASSPDRVLSYTF. The CDR3 nucleotides are TGTGCCAGCAGTCCGGACAGGGTTCTGTCCTACACCTTC.

This clonotype was seen only a few times. CDR3: CASSLTGPQETQYF. The CDR3 DNA reads as TGCGCCAGCAGCTTGACAGGACCTCAAGAGACCCAGTACTTC. J is TRBJ2-5 and V is TRBV5-1; D might be TRBD1 (5 bases). The CDR3 is 14 amino acids. Between the trimmed V and J ends, which lost 1 base and 2 bases, there was a span of 9 bases. CDR1 is SGHRS, CDR2 YFSETQ, per germline.

This clonotype was seen only a few times. The rearrangement links TRBV19 to TRBJ1-2; TRBD1 matches at 9 bases. Per germline, CDR1 LNHDA and CDR2 SQIVND (reference sequence). Unmatched junction bases numbered 9, after V lost 4 bases and J lost 6 bases. The CDR3 loop spans 15 amino acids. CDR3: CASSTTGGAGHGYTF. Here the CDR3 DNA reads TGTGCCAGTAGTACAACAGGGGGCGCGGGGCATGGCTACACCTTC.

CDR3 bases: TGCAGTGCTAGGGCCGGAGATACGCAGTATTTT. Translation gives CSARAGDTQYF. The chain is built from TRBV20-1 and TRBJ2-3; D call uncertain. The ends were cut back, 3 bases at V and 5 bases at J, with 6 bases in the middle. Germline CDR1 and CDR2: DFQATT and SNEGSKA (reference sequence). The CDR3 consists of 11 residues.

The chain uses TRBV20-1 and TRBJ2-5, with TRBD1 as a possible D gene (5 bases). V lost 3 bases and J lost 5, with 19 bases in between. CDR1 and CDR2 from the germline V gene are DFQATT and SNEGSKA (reference sequence). The CDR3 has 15 amino acids. The CDR3 sequence is CSASPPKGSGETQYF. CDR3 coding DNA: TGCAGTGCTAGTCCCCCCAAGGGGTCAGGGGAGACCCAGTACTTC.

In this sample, this clonotype turned up a few times. The chain carries TRBV7-2 and TRBJ1-1; D might be TRBD1 (6 bases). V lost 5 bases and J 1 base, leaving 8 bases between the germline ends. Germline V gives CDR1 SGHTA, CDR2 FQGNSA. CDR3 length: 13 amino acids. CDR3 amino acids: CASSEQGNTEAFF. CDR3 nucleotide sequence: TGTGCCAGCAGCGAACAGGGGAACACTGAAGCTTTCTTT.

The chain recombines TRBV7-9 with TRBJ2-5, with D perhaps TRBD1 (6 bases). Germline CDR1 SEHNR, CDR2 FQNEAQ (reference sequence). V lost 6 bases and J lost 2, with 7 bases in between. This CDR3 region has 12 residues. In nucleotides, the CDR3 is TGTGCCAGCAGAGACAGGCAAGAGACCCAGTACTTC. It encodes CASRDRQETQYF. The full variable domain, in which reference TRBV7-9 and TRBJ2-5 provide the parts outside the CDR3, is DTGVSQNPRHKITKRGQNVTFRCDPISEHNRLYWYRQTLGQGPEFLTYFQNEAQLEKSRLLSDRFSAERPKGSFSTLEIQRTEQGDSAMYLCASRDRQETQYFGPGTRLLVL.

The genes are TRBV7-8 and TRBJ2-7, with 7 bases that match TRBD2. Germline V lookup: CDR1 SGHVS, CDR2 FQNEAQ. The J segment lost 3 bases and the V segment lost 5 bases, leaving 10 bases of the junction unmatched. The CDR3 spans 15 residues. DNA for the CDR3: TGTGCCAGCAGCCCACAAGCGGGAAAAATCTACGAGCAGTACTTC. This sequence encodes CASSPQAGKIYEQYF.

The chain combines TRBV19 with TRBJ1-1; no definite D call. V lost 3 bases and J 3 bases, leaving 8 bases between the germline ends. Germline V gene sequence: CDR1 LNHDA, CDR2 SQIVND (reference sequence). CDR3 size: 13 residues. CDR3 in DNA: TGTGCCAGTAGTATGAAGGGAGACACTGAAGCTTTCTTT. It specifies CASSMKGDTEAFF.

The sample holds a few counts of this clonotype. The chain carries TRBV20-1 and TRBJ2-5; D is possibly TRBD1 (5 bases). This CDR3 contains 15 residues. Trimming stripped 5 bases from V and 9 bases from J, with 25 bases between. Per germline, CDR1 DFQATT and CDR2 SNEGSKA (reference sequence). The CDR3 here is CSASLAQAFNAAQYF. DNA of the CDR3: TGCAGTGCTTCGCTGGCACAGGCGTTCAATGCGGCCCAGTACTTC.

This chain links TRBV20-1 with TRBJ2-5; D is unclear. V lost 3 bases, J lost 2 bases, and 7 bases lay in between. The CDR3 contains 12 residues. Per the germline V gene, CDR1 is DFQATT and CDR2 is SNEGSKA (reference sequence). This chain's CDR3 is CSARNTQETQYF. The DNA for the CDR3 is TGCAGTGCTAGGAATACACAAGAGACCCAGTACTTC.

This chain connects TRBV5-4 to TRBJ2-5; 9 positions match TRBD1. V lost 4 bases to trimming and J lost 1 base; unmatched junction nucleotides: 2. CDR3 length: 14 amino acids. CDR1 and CDR2 (germline): SGHNT, YYREEE (reference sequence). CDR3 region: CASSVDRGQETQYF. CDR3 DNA: TGTGCCAGCAGCGTGGACAGGGGCCAAGAGACCCAGTACTTC.

This clonotype has a handful of counts. The chain couples TRBV12-3 or TRBV12-4 to TRBJ2-7; the D is unclear. V lost 3 bases to trimming and J lost 5 bases, with 8 bases between them. This CDR3 spans 12 amino acids. Here the CDR3 reads CASSLNLHEQYF. CDR3 bases: TGTGCCAGCAGTTTGAATCTCCACGAGCAGTACTTC.